This T cell receptor (beta chain) was obtained from a study of blood T cell repertoires in COVID-19. At the level of the study: The United States, Italy and Spain supplied acute and convalescent COVID-19 samples. T cells, B-cell-depleted T cells, or PBMCs supplied cDNA or gDNA.

In the original processing: Reference gene primer amplification gave estimated nucleated cell counts. Sequencing was performed with immunoSEQ multiplex PCR; in TCRdb, only in-frame clones are kept and a portion is missing. Clone size and V and J calls were adopted from that table, with D and trimming inferred from the DNA. The table lists roughly 250,000 clones, roughly 88% of them singletons. Germline-derived CDR1 and CDR2 are GTSNPN and SVGIG (reference sequence). CDR3 length: 15 residues. The J segment lost 4 bases and the V segment lost 1 base, leaving 7 bases of the junction unmatched. The chain couples TRBV30 to TRBJ1-5; 7 bases line up with TRBD1. The receptor was derived from a woman in her thirties or forties who had recovered from COVID-19. The sample consisted of peripheral blood. CDR3 in amino acids: CAWSGQGLVNQPQHF. CDR3 nucleotide sequence: TGTGCCTGGAGTGGACAGGGCCTCGTGAATCAGCCCCAGCATTTT.